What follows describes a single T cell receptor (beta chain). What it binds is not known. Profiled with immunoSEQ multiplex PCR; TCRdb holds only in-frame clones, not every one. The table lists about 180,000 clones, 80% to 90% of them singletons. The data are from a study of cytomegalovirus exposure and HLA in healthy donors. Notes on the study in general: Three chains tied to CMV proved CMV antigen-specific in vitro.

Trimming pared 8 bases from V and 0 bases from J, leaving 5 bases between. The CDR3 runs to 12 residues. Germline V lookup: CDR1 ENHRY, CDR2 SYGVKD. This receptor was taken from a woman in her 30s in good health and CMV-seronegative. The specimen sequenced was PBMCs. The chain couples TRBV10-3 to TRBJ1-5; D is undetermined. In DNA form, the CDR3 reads TGTGCCATCTCAGATAGCAATCAGCCCCAGCATTTT. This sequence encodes CAISDSNQPQHF.